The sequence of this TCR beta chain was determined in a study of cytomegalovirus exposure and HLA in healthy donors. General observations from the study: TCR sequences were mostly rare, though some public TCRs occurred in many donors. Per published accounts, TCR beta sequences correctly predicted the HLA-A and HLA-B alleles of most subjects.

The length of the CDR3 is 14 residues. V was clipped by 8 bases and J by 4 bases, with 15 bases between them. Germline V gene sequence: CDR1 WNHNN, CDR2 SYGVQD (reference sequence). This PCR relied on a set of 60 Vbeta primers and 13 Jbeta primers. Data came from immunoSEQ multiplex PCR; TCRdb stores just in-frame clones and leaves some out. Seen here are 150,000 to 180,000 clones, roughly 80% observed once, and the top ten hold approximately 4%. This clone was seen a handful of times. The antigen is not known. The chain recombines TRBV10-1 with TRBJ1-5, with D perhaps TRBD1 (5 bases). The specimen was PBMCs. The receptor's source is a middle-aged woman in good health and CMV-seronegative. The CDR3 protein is CASERAGFNQPQHF. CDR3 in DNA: TGCGCCAGCGAAAGGGCAGGGTTTAATCAGCCCCAGCATTTT.